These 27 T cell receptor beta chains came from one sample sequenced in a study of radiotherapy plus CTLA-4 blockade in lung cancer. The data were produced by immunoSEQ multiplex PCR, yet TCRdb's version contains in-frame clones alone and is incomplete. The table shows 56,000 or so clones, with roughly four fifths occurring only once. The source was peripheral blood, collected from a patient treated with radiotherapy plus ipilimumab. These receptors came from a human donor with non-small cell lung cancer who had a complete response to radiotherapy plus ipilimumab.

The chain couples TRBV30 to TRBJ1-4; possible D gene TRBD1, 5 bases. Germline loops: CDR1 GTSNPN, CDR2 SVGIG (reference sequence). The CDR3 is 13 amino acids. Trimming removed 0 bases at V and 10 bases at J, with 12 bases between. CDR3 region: CAWSVGGQGKLFF. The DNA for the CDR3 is TGTGCCTGGAGTGTAGGTGGGCAGGGAAAACTGTTTTTT.

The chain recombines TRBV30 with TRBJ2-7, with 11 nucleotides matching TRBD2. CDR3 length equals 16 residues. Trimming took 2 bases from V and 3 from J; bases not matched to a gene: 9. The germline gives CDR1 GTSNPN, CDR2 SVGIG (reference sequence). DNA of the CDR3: TGTGCCTGGAGTACGGCTAGCGGGAGGATAAGCTACGAGCAGTACGTC. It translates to CAWSTASGRISYEQYV.

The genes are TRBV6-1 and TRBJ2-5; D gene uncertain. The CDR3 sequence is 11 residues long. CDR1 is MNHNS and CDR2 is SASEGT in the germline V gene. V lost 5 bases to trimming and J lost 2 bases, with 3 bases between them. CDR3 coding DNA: TGTGCCAGCAGTCTTCAAGAGACCCAGTACTTC. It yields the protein CASSLQETQYF.

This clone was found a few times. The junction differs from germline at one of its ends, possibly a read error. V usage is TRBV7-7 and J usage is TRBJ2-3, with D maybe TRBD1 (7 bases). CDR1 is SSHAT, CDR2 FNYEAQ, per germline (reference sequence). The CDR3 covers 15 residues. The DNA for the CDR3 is TGTGCTAGCAGCTTAGGAACAGGGGAGGTAGATACGCAGTATTTT. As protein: CASSLGTGEVDTQYF.

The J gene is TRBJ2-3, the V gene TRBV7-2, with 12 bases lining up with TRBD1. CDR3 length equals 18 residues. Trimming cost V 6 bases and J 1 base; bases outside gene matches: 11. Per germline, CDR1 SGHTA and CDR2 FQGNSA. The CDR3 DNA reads TGTGCCAGCAGTCGCCCCCCGGGACAGGGGGCTGGCACAGATACGCAGTATTTT. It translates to CASSRPPGQGAGTDTQYF.

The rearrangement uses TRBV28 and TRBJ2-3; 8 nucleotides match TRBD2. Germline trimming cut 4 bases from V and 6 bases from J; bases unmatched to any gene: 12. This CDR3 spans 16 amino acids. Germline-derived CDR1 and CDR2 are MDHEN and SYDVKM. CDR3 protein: CASSSRAGAPRDTQYF. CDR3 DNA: TGTGCCAGCAGTTCCCGAGCGGGGGCACCCCGGGATACGCAGTATTTT.

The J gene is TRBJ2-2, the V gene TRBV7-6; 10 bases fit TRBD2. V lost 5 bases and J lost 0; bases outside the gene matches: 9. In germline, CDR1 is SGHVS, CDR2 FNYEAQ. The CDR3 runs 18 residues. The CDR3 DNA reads TGTGCCAGCAGCCTCCGGGATAGCGGGGGGTCGAACACCGGGGAGCTGTTTTTT. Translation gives CASSLRDSGGSNTGELFF.

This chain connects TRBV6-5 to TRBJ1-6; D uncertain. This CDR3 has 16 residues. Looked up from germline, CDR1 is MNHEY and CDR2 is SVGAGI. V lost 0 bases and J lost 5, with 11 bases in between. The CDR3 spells CASSYSRAGNNSPLHF. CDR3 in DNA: TGTGCCAGCAGTTACTCGAGGGCCGGGAATAATTCACCCCTCCACTTT.

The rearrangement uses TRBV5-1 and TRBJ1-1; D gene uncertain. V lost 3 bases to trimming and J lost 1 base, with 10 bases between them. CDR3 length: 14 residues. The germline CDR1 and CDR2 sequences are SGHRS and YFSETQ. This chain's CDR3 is CASSSWTENTEAFF. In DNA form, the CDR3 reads TGCGCCAGCAGCTCCTGGACTGAGAACACTGAAGCTTTCTTT. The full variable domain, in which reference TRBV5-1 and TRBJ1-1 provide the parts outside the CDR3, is KAGVTQTPRYLIKTRGQQVTLSCSPISGHRSVSWYQQTPGQGLQFLFEYFSETQRNKGNFPGRFSGRQFSNSRSEMNVSTLELGDSALYLCASSSWTENTEAFFGQGTRLTVV.

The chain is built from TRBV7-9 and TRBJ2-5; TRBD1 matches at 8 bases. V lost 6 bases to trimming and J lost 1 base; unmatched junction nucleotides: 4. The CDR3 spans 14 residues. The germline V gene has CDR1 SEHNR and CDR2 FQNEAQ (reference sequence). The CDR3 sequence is CASREGQGQETQYF. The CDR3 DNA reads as TGTGCCAGCAGAGAAGGACAGGGCCAAGAGACCCAGTACTTC.

The CDR3 region is CASSPTGDRVTEAFF. CDR3 DNA sequence: TGTGCCAGCAGCCCTACCGGGGACAGGGTCACTGAAGCTTTCTTT. The J gene is TRBJ1-1, the V gene TRBV7-2; 9 nucleotides match TRBD1. CDR1 SGHTA and CDR2 FQGNSA come from the germline V gene. There are 15 residues in the CDR3. With 5 bases clipped from V and 4 bases from J, the junction kept 8 bases outside the gene matches.

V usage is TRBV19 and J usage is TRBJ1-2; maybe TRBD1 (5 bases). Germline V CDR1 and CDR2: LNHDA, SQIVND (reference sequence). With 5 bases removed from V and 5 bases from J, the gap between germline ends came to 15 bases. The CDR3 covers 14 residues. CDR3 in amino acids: CASSSDSHTYGYTF. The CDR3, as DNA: TGTGCCAGTAGTTCTGACAGCCATACTTATGGCTACACCTTC.

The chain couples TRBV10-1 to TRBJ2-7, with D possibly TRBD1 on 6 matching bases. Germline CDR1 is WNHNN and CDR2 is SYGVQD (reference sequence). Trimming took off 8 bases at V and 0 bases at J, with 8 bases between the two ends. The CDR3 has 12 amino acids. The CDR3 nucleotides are TGCGCCAGCGGGGACACCTCCTACGAGCAGTACTTC. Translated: CASGDTSYEQYF.

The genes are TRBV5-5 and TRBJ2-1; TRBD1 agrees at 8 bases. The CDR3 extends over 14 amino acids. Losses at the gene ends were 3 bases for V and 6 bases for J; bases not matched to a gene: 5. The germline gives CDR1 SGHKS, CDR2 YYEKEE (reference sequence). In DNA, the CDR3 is TGTGCCAGCAGCTCAGGGGGCCGAGGCAATGAGCAGTTCTTC. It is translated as CASSSGGRGNEQFF.

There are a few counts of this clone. CDR3 sequence (DNA): TGCGCCAGCAGCTACGGGGGGGAAAACATTCAGTACTTC. It yields the protein CASSYGGENIQYF. The J gene is TRBJ2-4, the V gene TRBV5-1, with TRBD2 matching over 8 bases. Germline-derived CDR1 and CDR2 are SGHRS and YFSETQ. This CDR3 comprises 13 residues. Trimming cost V 3 bases and J 5 bases; bases outside gene matches: 1.

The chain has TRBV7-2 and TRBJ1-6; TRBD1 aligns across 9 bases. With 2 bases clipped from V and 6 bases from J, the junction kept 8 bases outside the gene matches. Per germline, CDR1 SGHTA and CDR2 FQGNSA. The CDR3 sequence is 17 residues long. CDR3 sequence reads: CASSLRSGTGFNSPLHF. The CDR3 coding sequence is TGTGCCAGCAGCTTAAGATCCGGGACAGGGTTTAATTCACCCCTCCACTTT.

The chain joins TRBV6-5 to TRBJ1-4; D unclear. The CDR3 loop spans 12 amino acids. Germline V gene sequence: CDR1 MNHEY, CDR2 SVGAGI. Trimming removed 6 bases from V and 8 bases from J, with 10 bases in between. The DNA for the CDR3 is TGTGCCAGCAGCAATTTACGGGAAAAACTGTTTTTT. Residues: CASSNLREKLFF.

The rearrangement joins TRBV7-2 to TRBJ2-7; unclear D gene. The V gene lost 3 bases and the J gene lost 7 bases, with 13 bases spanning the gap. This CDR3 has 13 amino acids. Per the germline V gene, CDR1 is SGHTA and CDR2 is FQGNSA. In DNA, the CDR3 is TGTGCCAGCAGCTTGACCGTTCTTACGGAGCAGTACGTC. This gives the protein CASSLTVLTEQYV.

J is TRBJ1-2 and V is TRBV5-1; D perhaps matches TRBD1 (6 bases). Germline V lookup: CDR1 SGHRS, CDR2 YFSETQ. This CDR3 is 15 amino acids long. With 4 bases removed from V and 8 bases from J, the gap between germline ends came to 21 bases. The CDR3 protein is CASSTEPGVSGGYTF. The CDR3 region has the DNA TGCGCCAGCAGCACTGAACCAGGGGTCTCTGGCGGCTACACCTTC.

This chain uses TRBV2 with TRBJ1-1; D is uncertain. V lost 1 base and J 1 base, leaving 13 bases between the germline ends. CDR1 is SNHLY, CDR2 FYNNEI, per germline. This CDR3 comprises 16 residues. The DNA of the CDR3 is TGTGCCAGCAGTGAAGGGTTTTATGGCCGGAACACTGAAGCTTTCTTT. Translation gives CASSEGFYGRNTEAFF.

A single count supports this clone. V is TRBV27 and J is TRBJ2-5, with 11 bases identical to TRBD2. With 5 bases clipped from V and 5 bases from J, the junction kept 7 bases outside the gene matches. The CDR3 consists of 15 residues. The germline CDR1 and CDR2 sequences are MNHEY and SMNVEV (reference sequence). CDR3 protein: CASSPRTSGSETQYF. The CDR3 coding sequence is TGTGCCAGCAGTCCACGGACTAGCGGGTCGGAGACCCAGTACTTC.

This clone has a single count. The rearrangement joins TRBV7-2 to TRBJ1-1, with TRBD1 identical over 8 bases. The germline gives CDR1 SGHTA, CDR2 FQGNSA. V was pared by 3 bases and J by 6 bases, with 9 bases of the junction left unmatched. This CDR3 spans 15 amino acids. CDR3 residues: CASSFRTGRSAEAFF. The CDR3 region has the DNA TGTGCCAGCAGCTTCCGGACAGGGAGGAGCGCTGAAGCTTTCTTT.

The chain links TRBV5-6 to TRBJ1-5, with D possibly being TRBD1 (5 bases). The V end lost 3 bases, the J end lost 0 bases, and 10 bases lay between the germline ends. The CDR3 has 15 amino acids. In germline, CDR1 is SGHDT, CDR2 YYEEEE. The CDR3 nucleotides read TGTGCCAGCAGCTATAAGGGGTATAGCAATCAGCCCCAGCATTTT. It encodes CASSYKGYSNQPQHF.

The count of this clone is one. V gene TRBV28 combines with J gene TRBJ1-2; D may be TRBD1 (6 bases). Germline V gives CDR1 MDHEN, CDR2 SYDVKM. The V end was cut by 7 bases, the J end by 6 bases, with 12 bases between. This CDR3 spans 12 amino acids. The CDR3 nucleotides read TGTGCCAGCAAAACAGGGAACCATGGCTACACCTTC. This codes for CASKTGNHGYTF.

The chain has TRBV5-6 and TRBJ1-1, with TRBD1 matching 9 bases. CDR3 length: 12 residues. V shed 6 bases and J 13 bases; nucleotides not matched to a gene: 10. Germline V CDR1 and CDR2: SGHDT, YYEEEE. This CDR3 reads CASTLGTGWFFF. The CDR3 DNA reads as TGTGCCAGCACCCTGGGGACAGGGTGGTTTTTCTTT. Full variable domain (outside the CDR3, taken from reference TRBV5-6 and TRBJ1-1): DAGVTQSPTHLIKTRGQQVTLRCSPKSGHDTVSWYQQALGQGPQFIFQYYEEEERQRGNFPDRFSGHQFPNYSSELNVNALLLGDSALYLCASTLGTGWFFFGQGTRLTVV.

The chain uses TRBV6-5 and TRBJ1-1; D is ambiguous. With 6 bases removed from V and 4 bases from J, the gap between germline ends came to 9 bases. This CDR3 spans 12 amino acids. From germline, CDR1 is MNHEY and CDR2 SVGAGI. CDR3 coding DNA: TGTGCCAGCAGGAGGGTGGGCACTGAAGCTTTCTTT. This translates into CASRRVGTEAFF.

The CDR3 DNA is TGCGCCAGCAGTGATTCCCATTATACGCAGTATTTT. Translation gives CASSDSHYTQYF. This chain links TRBV10-1 with TRBJ2-3; no definite D call. The CDR3 sequence is 12 residues long. Germline V gene data show CDR1 as WNHNN and CDR2 as SYGVQD (reference sequence). V was shortened by 3 bases and J by 7 bases, with 8 bases between the two germline ends.